A selection of T cell receptor beta chains follows, all from one sample in a study of CD8+ T cells in alopecia areata. Method: immunoSEQ multiplex PCR; TCRdb's copy keeps in-frame clones and lacks some. The sample holds under 350,000 clones, more than 45% seen once. Sequencing used CD4+ T cells sorted from blood, obtained at week 24, from a patient treated with tofacitinib. The receptors were sampled from a human donor with alopecia areata. Each CDR3 is given with its conserved first and last residue. The order of the fields is D gene, clone size, J gene, V gene, CDR3 protein, CDR3 DNA. D genes are given only for firm matches. Some rows mark clone size as missing; the rest say once, few, many or name a class of expanded clone.

D: TRBD1; size: few; J: TRBJ2-6; V: TRBV7-8; CDR3: CASSSDRETVLTF; DNA: TGTGCCAGCAGCTCCGACAGGGAGACCGTCCTGACTTTC
D: TRBD1; size: few; J: TRBJ1-3; V: TRBV4-1; CDR3: CASSQGRGRSGNTIYF; DNA: TGCGCCAGCAGCCAAGGCAGGGGGCGTAGTGGAAACACCATATATTTT
D: .; size: few; J: TRBJ2-7; V: TRBV7-8; CDR3: CASSLAGRQDEQYF; DNA: TGTGCCAGCAGCTTAGCGGGGCGACAGGACGAGCAGTACTTC
D: .; size: .; J: TRBJ2-7; V: TRBV29-1; CDR3: CSVWTELAYEQYF; DNA: TGCAGCGTCTGGACGGAATTAGCCTACGAGCAGTACTTC
D: TRBD2; size: few; J: TRBJ2-3; V: TRBV28; CDR3: CASSPGGRTDTQYF; DNA: TGTGCCAGCAGTCCGGGGGGGCGCACAGATACGCAGTATTTT
D: .; size: .; J: TRBJ2-7; V: TRBV11-2; CDR3: CASSLRRDSDEQYF; DNA: TGTGCCAGCAGCCTGCGTAGGGATAGCGACGAGCAGTACTTC
D: TRBD1; size: .; J: TRBJ1-6; V: TRBV7-9; CDR3: CASSLAGTGGLGSPLHF; DNA: TGTGCCAGCAGCTTAGCAGGGACAGGGGGTTTAGGATCACCCCTCCACTTT
D: .; size: few; J: TRBJ2-1; V: TRBV30; CDR3: CAWSRDEQFF; DNA: TGTGCCTGGAGTAGGGATGAGCAGTTCTTC
D: TRBD1; size: once; J: TRBJ2-7; V: TRBV5-1; CDR3: CASSLDGDRGTYEQYF; DNA: TGCGCCAGCAGCCTAGACGGGGACAGGGGAACCTACGAGCAGTACTTC
D: .; size: .; J: TRBJ2-1; V: TRBV2; CDR3: CASSASEVRLSGSEQFF; DNA: TGTGCCAGCAGTGCCTCCGAAGTGCGTCTCTCAGGGAGTGAGCAGTTCTTC
D: .; size: .; J: TRBJ1-2; V: TRBV6-6; CDR3: CASSFGQGNTF; DNA: .
D: .; size: .; J: TRBJ2-2; V: TRBV4-1; CDR3: CASSQVGSAGELFF; DNA: TGCGCCAGCAGCCAAGTCGGTTCTGCCGGGGAGCTGTTTTTT
D: .; size: .; J: TRBJ2-1; V: TRBV20-1; CDR3: CSARYNEQFF; DNA: TGCAGTGCGAGGTACAATGAGCAGTTCTTC
D: .; size: few; J: TRBJ2-1; V: TRBV10-3; CDR3: CAISESKGNYNEQFF; DNA: TGTGCCATCAGTGAGTCCAAGGGAAACTACAATGAGCAGTTCTTC
D: TRBD2; size: .; J: TRBJ2-5; V: TRBV6-1; CDR3: CASTGLAGGEETQYF; DNA: TGTGCCAGCACCGGACTAGCGGGAGGGGAAGAGACCCAGTACTTC
D: .; size: .; J: TRBJ2-3; V: TRBV2; CDR3: CASSEDRSGTQYF; DNA: TGTGCCAGCAGTGAGGATCGGAGCGGTACGCAGTATTTT
D: .; size: .; J: TRBJ2-3; V: TRBV29-1; CDR3: CSALLQTDTQYF; DNA: TGCAGCGCCCTCCTCCAAACAGATACGCAGTATTTT
D: .; size: .; J: TRBJ1-1; V: TRBV9; CDR3: CASSVRSVVWQKVGNTEAFF; DNA: TGTGCCAGCAGCGTAAGAAGTGTGGTGTGGCAAAAAGTGGGGAACACTGAAGCTTTCTTT
D: TRBD1; size: .; J: TRBJ2-2; V: TRBV5-1; CDR3: CATKKPGTGGTGELFF; DNA: TGCGCCACTAAGAAGCCCGGGACAGGCGGTACCGGGGAGCTGTTTTTT
D: .; size: once; J: TRBJ2-7; V: TRBV9; CDR3: CASNKEGTPYEQYF; DNA: TGTGCCAGCAACAAAGAGGGGACTCCCTACGAGCAGTACTTC
D: .; size: .; J: TRBJ1-1; V: TRBV6-5; CDR3: CASSRDSPQGQAFF; DNA: TGTGCCAGCAGCCGCGACAGTCCCCAAGGGCAAGCTTTCTTT
D: .; size: .; J: TRBJ2-1; V: TRBV27; CDR3: CASSLAVKAYNEQFF; DNA: TGTGCCAGCAGTTTGGCAGTTAAGGCGTACAATGAGCAGTTCTTC